These T cell receptor beta chains were read from a single sample in a study of cytomegalovirus exposure and HLA in healthy donors. The data were produced by immunoSEQ multiplex PCR, yet TCRdb's version contains in-frame clones alone and is incomplete. The sample consists of about 220,000 clones, around four fifths of them appearing once. The sample consisted of PBMCs. The receptor source for this set is a boy between 2 and 15 years old in good health and CMV-seronegative. CDR3s include the opening cysteine and the closing phenylalanine or tryptophan. Fields, in order: clone size, D gene, V gene, J gene, CDR3 DNA, CDR3 protein. D genes are given only for firm matches. Where a row states a size, it is once, few, many or the class of an expanded clone; other rows omit it.

clone size: .
D gene: .
V gene: TRBV7-9
J gene: TRBJ2-1
CDR3 DNA: TGTGCCAGCAGCTTAGACAACAATGAGCAGTTCTTC
CDR3 protein: CASSLDNNEQFF

clone size: .
D gene: .
V gene: TRBV4-1
J gene: TRBJ2-7
CDR3 DNA: TGCGCCAGCAGCCAAGTTAAGGGAGTGGACGAGCAGTACTTC
CDR3 protein: CASSQVKGVDEQYF

clone size: .
D gene: .
V gene: TRBV2
J gene: TRBJ2-1
CDR3 DNA: TGTGCCAGCAGTGAAAGTAAGGCAGGGCGGCAGTTCTTC
CDR3 protein: CASSESKAGRQFF

clone size: .
D gene: .
V gene: TRBV5-1
J gene: TRBJ1-1
CDR3 DNA: TGCGCCAGCAGCTTGGAACAACAGGCTTTCTTT
CDR3 protein: CASSLEQQAFF

clone size: .
D gene: TRBD2
V gene: TRBV5-4
J gene: TRBJ2-3
CDR3 DNA: TGTGCCAGCAGCCCGGGAGCGGGGGGGAGGAGTACGCAGTATTTT
CDR3 protein: CASSPGAGGRSTQYF

clone size: .
D gene: TRBD2
V gene: TRBV6-4
J gene: TRBJ2-3
CDR3 DNA: TGTGCCAGCAGTGATAAGCGGGGGGGAACAGATACGCAGTATTTT
CDR3 protein: CASSDKRGGTDTQYF

clone size: few
D gene: .
V gene: TRBV11-3
J gene: TRBJ1-1
CDR3 DNA: TGTGCCAGCAGCTCCCGCGTGGGTGACAGGAAGAACACTGAAGCTTTCTTT
CDR3 protein: CASSSRVGDRKNTEAFF

clone size: few
D gene: .
V gene: TRBV19
J gene: TRBJ1-1
CDR3 DNA: TGTGCCAGTAGCCGGGCCTCCAGGGACACTGAAGCTTTCTTT
CDR3 protein: CASSRASRDTEAFF

clone size: .
D gene: TRBD1
V gene: TRBV19
J gene: TRBJ1-2
CDR3 DNA: TGTGCCAGTAGCTCCGAACGGACAGGGTGGGCCTATGGCTACACCTTC
CDR3 protein: CASSSERTGWAYGYTF

clone size: .
D gene: .
V gene: TRBV25-1
J gene: TRBJ1-2
CDR3 DNA: TGTGCCAGCAGTGTCTACTATGGCTACACCTTC
CDR3 protein: CASSVYYGYTF

clone size: .
D gene: TRBD1
V gene: TRBV6-1
J gene: TRBJ2-7
CDR3 DNA: TGTGCCAGCAGTGAAGGTCCGACAGGGGGCTACGAGCAGTACTTC
CDR3 protein: CASSEGPTGGYEQYF

clone size: .
D gene: .
V gene: TRBV25-1
J gene: TRBJ2-5
CDR3 DNA: TGTGCCAGCAGTGTTCTAGAGACCCAGTACTTC
CDR3 protein: CASSVLETQYF

clone size: .
D gene: TRBD1
V gene: TRBV6-5
J gene: TRBJ1-1
CDR3 DNA: TGTGCCAGCAGTGGGACAGTCAACACTGAAGCTTTCTTT
CDR3 protein: CASSGTVNTEAFF

clone size: .
D gene: .
V gene: TRBV30
J gene: TRBJ2-6
CDR3 DNA: TGTGCCTGGACCACAGGGCAACGGATTTCTGGGGCCAACGTCCTGACTTTC
CDR3 protein: CAWTTGQRISGANVLTF

clone size: .
D gene: TRBD2
V gene: TRBV7-9
J gene: TRBJ2-1
CDR3 DNA: TGTGCCAGCAGCTTAGGGACGGGAGGGCCTGAAATCTTC
CDR3 protein: CASSLGTGGPEIF

clone size: once
D gene: TRBD1
V gene: TRBV5-8
J gene: TRBJ1-2
CDR3 DNA: TGTGCCAGCAGCCCCGGACAGGTTAACTATGGCTACACCTTC
CDR3 protein: CASSPGQVNYGYTF

clone size: .
D gene: .
V gene: TRBV30
J gene: TRBJ2-7
CDR3 DNA: TGTGCCTGGAGTGTACGGGCGGGACGCGACGAGCAGTACTTC
CDR3 protein: CAWSVRAGRDEQYF

clone size: .
D gene: TRBD1
V gene: TRBV5-6
J gene: TRBJ1-2
CDR3 DNA: TGTGCCAGCACCTCAAGGGGGCGTCGGCCGACATATGGCTACACCTTC
CDR3 protein: CASTSRGRRPTYGYTF

clone size: .
D gene: TRBD1
V gene: TRBV5-6
J gene: TRBJ2-3
CDR3 DNA: TGTGCCAGCAGCCAAGGACAGGGCGCAGATACGCAGTATTTT
CDR3 protein: CASSQGQGADTQYF

clone size: few
D gene: .
V gene: TRBV6-1
J gene: TRBJ1-5
CDR3 DNA: TGTGCCAGCAGTGAAACAGCTGATCAGCCCCAGCATTTT
CDR3 protein: CASSETADQPQHF

clone size: .
D gene: .
V gene: TRBV4-1
J gene: TRBJ1-1
CDR3 DNA: TGCGCCAGCAGCCAAGAGGTCAGGGGCGGTGAAGCTTTCTTT
CDR3 protein: CASSQEVRGGEAFF

clone size: once
D gene: .
V gene: TRBV18
J gene: TRBJ2-3
CDR3 DNA: TGTGCCAGCTCACCACCGGGCCCCGGCCATGGCACAGATACGCAGTATTTT
CDR3 protein: CASSPPGPGHGTDTQYF

clone size: .
D gene: TRBD1
V gene: TRBV30
J gene: TRBJ2-7
CDR3 DNA: TGTGCCTGGAGAGCGGACAGGGGGCAGCAGTACTTC
CDR3 protein: CAWRADRGQQYF

clone size: .
D gene: TRBD2
V gene: TRBV23-1
J gene: TRBJ2-7
CDR3 DNA: TGCGCCAGCAGTCACGGCCTAGCGGGGGTCTACGAGCAGTACTTC
CDR3 protein: CASSHGLAGVYEQYF

clone size: .
D gene: TRBD1
V gene: TRBV30
J gene: TRBJ1-1
CDR3 DNA: TGTGCCTGGAGTGTACGCGCAGTATACGTCCCGGGACAGGGGACGAACACTGAAGCTTTCTTT
CDR3 protein: CAWSVRAVYVPGQGTNTEAFF

clone size: once
D gene: .
V gene: TRBV6-6
J gene: TRBJ2-5
CDR3 DNA: TGTGCCAGCAGACTCCAAGAGACCCAGTACTTC
CDR3 protein: CASRLQETQYF

clone size: .
D gene: .
V gene: TRBV30
J gene: TRBJ1-2
CDR3 DNA: TGTGCCTGGACTACAGGGCTAGCTAACTATGGCTACACCTTC
CDR3 protein: CAWTTGLANYGYTF

clone size: .
D gene: .
V gene: TRBV4-1
J gene: TRBJ1-3
CDR3 DNA: TGCGCCAGCAGCCAAATCCAGGGCGATGGAAACACCATATATTTT
CDR3 protein: CASSQIQGDGNTIYF

clone size: .
D gene: TRBD2
V gene: TRBV10-3
J gene: TRBJ2-3
CDR3 DNA: TGTGCCATCAGCCCGGGACTAGCGGGGGTAGCGAGCACAGATACGCAGTATTTT
CDR3 protein: CAISPGLAGVASTDTQYF

clone size: once
D gene: TRBD2
V gene: TRBV2
J gene: TRBJ2-1
CDR3 DNA: TGTGCCAGCAGGGTAGCGGGGACCTTCTACAATGAGCAGTTCTTC
CDR3 protein: CASRVAGTFYNEQFF

clone size: .
D gene: .
V gene: TRBV5-1
J gene: TRBJ2-2
CDR3 DNA: TGCGCCAGCAGCTTGGCGGTGCTTCCATACCTAAACACCGGGGAGCTGTTTTTT
CDR3 protein: CASSLAVLPYLNTGELFF

clone size: .
D gene: TRBD2
V gene: TRBV5-4
J gene: TRBJ2-1
CDR3 DNA: TGTGCCAGCAGTCCTAGTCGGGGGGGTGGGTACAATGAGCAGTTCTTC
CDR3 protein: CASSPSRGGGYNEQFF

clone size: few
D gene: .
V gene: TRBV5-6
J gene: TRBJ2-2
CDR3 DNA: TGTGCCAGCAGCTTGAGCGGAGGACTAGGGGGCACCGGGGAGCTGTTTTTT
CDR3 protein: CASSLSGGLGGTGELFF

clone size: .
D gene: TRBD1
V gene: TRBV30
J gene: TRBJ1-2
CDR3 DNA: TGTGCCTGGAGGACAGGGGGCCACTATGGCTACACCTTC
CDR3 protein: CAWRTGGHYGYTF

clone size: .
D gene: TRBD1
V gene: TRBV7-8
J gene: TRBJ1-1
CDR3 DNA: TGTGCCAGCAGCTCCCGGGACAGGGACATTGTGAACACTGAAGCTTTCTTT
CDR3 protein: CASSSRDRDIVNTEAFF

clone size: .
D gene: TRBD1
V gene: TRBV9
J gene: TRBJ2-5
CDR3 DNA: TGTGCCAGCAGCGTAGAGAGGGGGCGAGGGGAGACCCAGTACTTC
CDR3 protein: CASSVERGRGETQYF

clone size: .
D gene: TRBD2
V gene: TRBV27
J gene: TRBJ2-1
CDR3 DNA: TGTGCCAGCAGTCTCGGGGTAGCGGGAGTTGATGAGCAGTTCTTC
CDR3 protein: CASSLGVAGVDEQFF

clone size: .
D gene: TRBD1
V gene: TRBV6-5
J gene: TRBJ2-7
CDR3 DNA: TGTGCCAGCAGGGGACAGGGGGTTGGTGAGCAGTACTTC
CDR3 protein: CASRGQGVGEQYF

clone size: .
D gene: .
V gene: TRBV5-6
J gene: TRBJ2-2
CDR3 DNA: TGTGCCAGCAGCCGAGAGGTGGGCACCGGGGAGCTGTTTTTT
CDR3 protein: CASSREVGTGELFF

clone size: .
D gene: TRBD1
V gene: TRBV19
J gene: TRBJ1-5
CDR3 DNA: TGTGCCAGTAGGACCCTACAGGGGGATGTCAGTCAGCCCCAGCATTTT
CDR3 protein: CASRTLQGDVSQPQHF

clone size: .
D gene: TRBD1
V gene: TRBV7-9
J gene: TRBJ1-1
CDR3 DNA: TGTGCCAGCAGTCGAACAGGGGCCGAGAACACTGAAGCTTTCTTT
CDR3 protein: CASSRTGAENTEAFF

clone size: .
D gene: TRBD2
V gene: TRBV27
J gene: TRBJ2-1
CDR3 DNA: TGTGCCAGCACGCCGGGACTAGCGGGAGCGGGCTCCTACAATGAGCAGTTCTTC
CDR3 protein: CASTPGLAGAGSYNEQFF

clone size: few
D gene: .
V gene: TRBV30
J gene: TRBJ1-5
CDR3 DNA: TGTGCCTGGAGTGTACAGGGCGATCAGCCCCAGCATTTT
CDR3 protein: CAWSVQGDQPQHF

clone size: once
D gene: .
V gene: TRBV2
J gene: TRBJ1-1
CDR3 DNA: TGTGCCAGGGGCCGGGGGGCGACCCTATTGAACACTGAAGCTTTCTTT
CDR3 protein: CARGRGATLLNTEAFF

clone size: .
D gene: TRBD1
V gene: TRBV30
J gene: TRBJ1-2
CDR3 DNA: TGTGCCTGGAGTCCCGGGACAGGGGGCGCTTATAACTATGGCTACACCTTC
CDR3 protein: CAWSPGTGGAYNYGYTF

clone size: .
D gene: .
V gene: TRBV7-2
J gene: TRBJ2-7
CDR3 DNA: TGTGCCAGCAGCTCTCTCCAAGGCACAGTGTACGAGCAGTACTTC
CDR3 protein: CASSSLQGTVYEQYF

clone size: once
D gene: TRBD1
V gene: TRBV5-4
J gene: TRBJ2-2
CDR3 DNA: TGTGCCAGCAGCCCGCGAGGACAGGGGGCGAACACCGGGGAGCTGTTTTTT
CDR3 protein: CASSPRGQGANTGELFF

clone size: .
D gene: .
V gene: TRBV30
J gene: TRBJ1-1
CDR3 DNA: TGTGCCTGGAGTGGTATGGGTCGGGGAAGAGCAACGGGAGGCACTGAAGCTTTCTTT
CDR3 protein: CAWSGMGRGRATGGTEAFF

clone size: .
D gene: TRBD1
V gene: TRBV2
J gene: TRBJ2-3
CDR3 DNA: TGTGCCAGCAGTGAACACGAGACAGGGGGAACAGATACGCAGTATTTT
CDR3 protein: CASSEHETGGTDTQYF

clone size: .
D gene: TRBD2
V gene: TRBV15
J gene: TRBJ2-2
CDR3 DNA: TGTGCCACCAGCAGAGGTCCTTCCGGGACTAGAAAGAGCACCGGGGAGCTGTTTTTT
CDR3 protein: CATSRGPSGTRKSTGELFF

clone size: .
D gene: .
V gene: TRBV7-2
J gene: TRBJ1-2
CDR3 DNA: TGTGCCAGCAGCGCAAATGGAGGGCGGTATGGCTACACCTTC
CDR3 protein: CASSANGGRYGYTF

clone size: .
D gene: TRBD2
V gene: TRBV30
J gene: TRBJ2-3
CDR3 DNA: TGTGCCTGGAGAGGGCCGGGGACTAGCGGGGGGACGGGGGCAGATACGCAGTATTTT
CDR3 protein: CAWRGPGTSGGTGADTQYF

clone size: .
D gene: .
V gene: TRBV9
J gene: TRBJ1-1
CDR3 DNA: TGTGCCAGCAGCGGAGGGAGTCGGGGTGAAGCTTTCTTT
CDR3 protein: CASSGGSRGEAFF

clone size: .
D gene: TRBD1
V gene: TRBV2
J gene: TRBJ2-2
CDR3 DNA: TGTGCCAGCAGTGAACCGGGGACAGGCGGGGAGCTGTTTTTT
CDR3 protein: CASSEPGTGGELFF